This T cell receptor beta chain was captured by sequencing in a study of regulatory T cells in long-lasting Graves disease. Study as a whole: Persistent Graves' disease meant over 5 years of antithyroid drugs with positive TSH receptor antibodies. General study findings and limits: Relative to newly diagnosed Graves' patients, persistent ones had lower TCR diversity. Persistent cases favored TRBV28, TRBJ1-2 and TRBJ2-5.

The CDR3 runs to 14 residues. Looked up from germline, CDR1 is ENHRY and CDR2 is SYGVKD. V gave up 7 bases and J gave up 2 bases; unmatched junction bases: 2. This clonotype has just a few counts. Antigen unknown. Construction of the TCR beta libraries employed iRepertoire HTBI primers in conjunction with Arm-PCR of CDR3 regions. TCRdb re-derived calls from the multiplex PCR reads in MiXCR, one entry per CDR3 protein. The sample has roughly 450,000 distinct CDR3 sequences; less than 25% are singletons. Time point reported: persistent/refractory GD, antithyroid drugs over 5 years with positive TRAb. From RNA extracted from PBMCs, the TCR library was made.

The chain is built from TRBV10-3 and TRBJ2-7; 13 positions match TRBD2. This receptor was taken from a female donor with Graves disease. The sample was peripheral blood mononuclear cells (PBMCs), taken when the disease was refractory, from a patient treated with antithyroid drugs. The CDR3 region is CAITGLAGAYEQYF. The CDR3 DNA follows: TGTGCCATCACTGGACTAGCGGGAGCCTACGAGCAGTACTTC.